Listed here is a single T cell receptor (beta chain). Its antigen is undetermined. This sample's treatment: some 19 received Ad26.COV2.S at low or high dose, single or two shots; about five received placebo; per-sample allocation not given. Material that was analyzed had been drawn on day 63 after the first vaccine or placebo injection. Libraries were prepared by immunoSEQ multiplex PCR; TCRdb keeps only in-frame clonotypes and omits some of them. This sample carries some 370,000 clones, under 90% of them seen once, and the ten largest clones take more than 7%. This sample was taken from a study of Ad26.COV2.S vaccination and SARS-CoV-2 variants. Across the whole study: Intramuscular Ad26.COV2.S doses were given once or twice, 56 days apart.

Germline V CDR1 and CDR2: SGHAT, FQNNGV. The CDR3 covers 18 residues. Trimming at V came to 1 base and at J to 7 bases, leaving 11 bases not matched to a gene. Study results and caveats: Vaccinees reportedly had broad spike-specific CD8+ and CD4+ T cell responses.

The receptor's source is a person between 18 and 65 years old who received the Ad26.COV2.S COVID-19 vaccine or a placebo. The sequenced sample was peripheral blood, obtained in a trial of Ad26.COV2.S vaccine versus placebo. This sequence joins TRBV11-2 and TRBJ2-1; 12 bases line up with TRBD2. The CDR3 DNA reads TGTGCCAGCAGCTTAGCAGGAGGACTAGCGGGGACTATGAATGAGCAGTTCTTC. Translating gives CASSLAGGLAGTMNEQFF.